Listed here are 24 T cell receptor beta chains from one sample, sequenced in a study of blood T cell repertoires in COVID-19. Using immunoSEQ multiplex PCR, the repertoire was profiled, and TCRdb retains in-frame clones only, with some absent. The sample consists of some 400,000 clones, about 80% of them appearing once. Specimen: peripheral blood. Every receptor here comes from a human donor with acute or convalescent COVID-19. The donor label of this sample is uncertain.

This rearrangement joins TRBV28 to TRBJ2-7, with 11 positions matching TRBD1. The CDR3 sequence is 14 residues long. CDR1 is MDHEN and CDR2 is SYDVKM in the germline V gene. V shed 5 bases and J 3 bases; nucleotides not matched to a gene: 3. CDR3 amino acids: CASSRDRGFYEQYF. CDR3 DNA: TGTGCCAGCAGTAGGGACAGGGGGTTCTACGAGCAGTACTTC.

This rearrangement joins TRBV19 to TRBJ1-6; D is uncertain. The CDR3 contains 14 residues. Germline CDR1 reads LNHDA; CDR2 reads SQIVND (reference sequence). V was pared by 3 bases and J by 10 bases, with 13 bases between. CDR3 sequence reads: CASSIGRSASPLHF. CDR3 nucleotide sequence: TGTGCCAGTAGTATTGGGAGATCGGCATCACCCCTCCACTTT.

The V call is TRBV7-2, the J call TRBJ1-1, with D perhaps TRBD1 (5 bases). V dropped 5 bases and J dropped 4 bases, with 23 bases sitting between them. Germline-derived CDR1 and CDR2 are SGHTA and FQGNSA. The CDR3 loop spans 17 amino acids. DNA for the CDR3: TGTGCCAGCAGCCCCTACGGACCGGCGGCCGGGGGCACTGAAGCTTTCTTT. It specifies CASSPYGPAAGGTEAFF.

The chain employs TRBV7-6 and TRBJ1-6, with 7 nucleotides matching TRBD1. Germline V gene data show CDR1 as SGHVS and CDR2 as FNYEAQ. The V gene end was trimmed by 5 bases and the J gene end by 3 bases; junction bases not matched to a gene: 4. This CDR3 spans 15 amino acids. The CDR3 DNA is TGTGCCAGCAGCCTTCGGGACAGCTATAATTCACCCCTCCACTTT. Translated: CASSLRDSYNSPLHF. Variable domain in full (rest from reference TRBV7-6 and TRBJ1-6): GAGVSQSPRYKVTKRGQDVALRCDPISGHVSLYWYRQALGQGPEFLTYFNYEAQQDKSGLPNDRFSAERPEGSISTLTIQRTEQRDSAMYRCASSLRDSYNSPLHFGNGTRLTVT.

This clone was picked up a small number of times. The CDR3: CASSQPRDRGYGYTF. DNA for the CDR3: TGCGCCAGCAGCCAACCGCGGGACAGGGGATATGGCTACACCTTC. The chain carries TRBV4-1 and TRBJ1-2; TRBD1 aligns across 10 bases. This CDR3 spans 15 amino acids. The V gene's germline CDR1 is MGHRA and CDR2 YSYEKL. V shed 2 bases, J shed 5 bases, and the junction held 5 bases outside the gene matches.

The chain has TRBV27 and TRBJ1-6; TRBD1 aligns across 11 bases. The germline V gene has CDR1 MNHEY and CDR2 SMNVEV (reference sequence). The CDR3 covers 15 residues. V shed 4 bases, J shed 14 bases, and the junction held 10 bases outside the gene matches. The CDR3: CASSSSGTGGGSLHF. The CDR3 coding sequence is TGTGCCAGCAGTTCTTCCGGGACAGGGGGAGGTTCCCTCCACTTT.

The rearrangement joins TRBV6-1 to TRBJ1-1, with a tentative D call TRBD1 (6 bases). The V gene's germline CDR1 is MNHNS and CDR2 SASEGT. Between the trimmed V and J ends, which lost 3 bases and 4 bases, there was a span of 18 bases. The CDR3 contains 16 residues. CDR3 DNA sequence: TGTGCCAGCAGTGACCCCGGGGGCGCGGGAGGCACTGAAGCTTTCTTT. Protein product: CASSDPGGAGGTEAFF.

A single count supports this clone. J is TRBJ1-2 and V is TRBV5-1, with 8 bases matching TRBD1. The V and J ends lost 3 bases and 1 base, in that order; junction bases with no gene match: 8. Germline CDR1 and CDR2: SGHRS and YFSETQ. This CDR3 has 16 residues. CDR3 nucleotide sequence: TGCGCCAGCAGCTCGATTACAGGGGGTCGTAACTATGGCTACACCTTC. This encodes CASSSITGGRNYGYTF.

This clone was seen more than once but under ten times. This chain joins TRBV10-3 and TRBJ2-4, with TRBD2 identical over 11 bases. J gave up 2 bases and V 0 bases, and 6 bases lay outside the gene matches. The CDR3 extends over 18 amino acids. Germline values: CDR1 ENHRY, CDR2 SYGVKD. The CDR3 here is CAISESGGTSGSKNIQYF. CDR3 nucleotide sequence: TGTGCCATCAGTGAGTCGGGCGGGACTAGCGGCTCCAAAAACATTCAGTACTTC.

This clone was seen more than once but under ten times. The chain is built from TRBV18 and TRBJ1-1, with TRBD1 identical over 8 bases. This CDR3 region has 16 residues. Trimming cost V 1 base and J 4 bases; bases outside gene matches: 8. Germline loops: CDR1 KGHSH, CDR2 LQKENI. For the CDR3, the DNA is TGTGCCAGCTCACCACTCGGACAGGGATCAGGCACTGAAGCTTTCTTT. It translates to CASSPLGQGSGTEAFF.

This chain links TRBV30 with TRBJ1-1; 7 bases agree with TRBD1. The length of the CDR3 is 15 residues. The germline V gene has CDR1 GTSNPN and CDR2 SVGIG (reference sequence). V trimming: 4 bases; J trimming: 4 bases; junction bases outside the gene matches: 12. The CDR3, as DNA: TGTGCCTGGACCATCGTCCCCGACAGGGCCACTGAAGCTTTCTTT. This codes for CAWTIVPDRATEAFF. Using reference TRBV30 and TRBJ1-1 for the parts outside the CDR3, the full variable domain is SQTIHQWPATLVQPVGSPLSLECTVEGTSNPNLYWYRQAAGRGLQLLFYSVGIGQISSEVPQNLSASRPQDRQFILSSKKLLLSDSGFYLCAWTIVPDRATEAFFGQGTRLTVV.

The chain carries TRBV7-2 and TRBJ2-3; D gene unclear. Deletions cut 3 bases from V and 6 bases from J, with 16 bases between. Germline V CDR1 and CDR2: SGHTA, FQGNSA. This CDR3 is built from 15 residues. The CDR3: CASSLSVAGTDTQYF. In DNA, the CDR3 is TGTGCCAGCAGCTTGTCGGTGGCAGGTACGGATACGCAGTATTTT.

The chain joins TRBV5-1 to TRBJ1-2, with D possibly being TRBD1 (5 bases). The CDR3 runs 16 residues. From germline, CDR1 is SGHRS and CDR2 YFSETQ. V was clipped by 0 bases and J by 4 bases, with 16 bases between them. For the CDR3, the DNA is TGCGCCAGCAGCTTGGAGGCAGGGTTCGTTGGCTATGGCTACACCTTC. Protein: CASSLEAGFVGYGYTF.

This chain's CDR3 is CASSVGQGAATNEKLFF. The CDR3 region has the DNA TGTGCCAGCAGCGTAGGACAGGGGGCTGCAACTAATGAAAAACTGTTTTTT. The V and J genes are TRBV9 and TRBJ1-4, with 10 bases that match TRBD1. The CDR3 has 17 residues. Germline V CDR1 and CDR2: SGDLS, YYNGEE. V shed 0 bases and J 0 bases; nucleotides not matched to a gene: 2.

The chain carries TRBV12-3 or TRBV12-4 and TRBJ1-6, with TRBD1 identical over 7 bases. V was clipped by 6 bases and J by 7 bases; unmatched bases: 3. The length of the CDR3 is 13 residues. DNA for the CDR3: TGTGCCAGCAGCCGGGACAGAAATTCACCCCTCCACTTT. Its protein is CASSRDRNSPLHF.

This clone was recorded many times. The genes are TRBV7-8 and TRBJ1-1, with a possible D match to TRBD1 (6 bases). V dropped 3 bases and J dropped 0 bases, with 8 bases sitting between them. Germline V CDR1 and CDR2: SGHVS, FQNEAQ. The CDR3 loop spans 14 amino acids. CDR3 sequence reads: CASSFRGLNTEAFF. The CDR3 DNA follows: TGTGCCAGCAGCTTCAGGGGCCTGAACACTGAAGCTTTCTTT. The full variable domain, in which reference TRBV7-8 and TRBJ1-1 provide the parts outside the CDR3, is GAGVSQSPRYKVAKRGQDVALRCDPISGHVSLFWYQQALGQGPEFLTYFQNEAQLDKSGLPSDRFFAERPEGSVSTLKIQRTQQEDSAVYLCASSFRGLNTEAFFGQGTRLTVV.

There are a few counts of this clone. V and J are TRBV18 and TRBJ2-1; TRBD2 is a possible D gene (6 bases). Germline loops: CDR1 KGHSH, CDR2 LQKENI. Trimming took 4 bases from V and 5 from J, leaving 12 bases between them. This CDR3 region has 14 residues. The CDR3, as DNA: TGTGCCAGCTCACTTTCCGGGGGTCACAATGAGCAGTTCTTC. This codes for CASSLSGGHNEQFF.

This clone was detected once. The rearrangement joins TRBV5-6 to TRBJ2-1; 7 bases line up with TRBD2. There are 16 residues in the CDR3. Trimming took 2 bases from V and 6 from J; bases not matched to a gene: 11. Germline V gene lookup returns CDR1 SGHDT and CDR2 YYEEEE. The DNA of the CDR3 is TGTGCCAGCAGCTTTGGGAGGGGCCGGAGTGGCAATGAGCAGTTCTTC. Protein: CASSFGRGRSGNEQFF.

V is TRBV24-1 and J is TRBJ2-5; 10 bases map to TRBD2. The germline gives CDR1 KGHDR, CDR2 SFDVKD. Trimming at V came to 0 bases and at J to 2 bases, leaving 2 bases not matched to a gene. This CDR3 is built from 16 residues. For the CDR3, the DNA is TGTGCCACCAGTGATTTGCCTAGCGGGGGACAAGAGACCCAGTACTTC. It encodes CATSDLPSGGQETQYF.

V and J are TRBV29-1 and TRBJ1-1; D is possibly TRBD1 (5 bases). The CDR3 consists of 14 residues. The germline V gene encodes CDR1 SQVTM and CDR2 ANQGSEA. The ends were cut back, 5 bases at V and 1 base at J, with 14 bases in the middle. The CDR3: CSVRDGSPNTEAFF. The CDR3 DNA reads TGCAGCGTTCGGGACGGGAGCCCGAACACTGAAGCTTTCTTT.

The chain recombines TRBV4-2 with TRBJ2-3; unclear D gene. V lost 3 bases, J lost 4 bases, and 8 bases lay in between. CDR3 length: 13 residues. Germline values: CDR1 LGHNA, CDR2 YNFKEQ. CDR3 DNA sequence: TGTGCCAGCAGCCAGGCCCCCTCAGATACGCAGTATTTT. Its protein product is CASSQAPSDTQYF.

The chain couples TRBV29-1 to TRBJ2-7, with 7 bases lining up with TRBD1. The junction had 6 bases not matched to a gene; V was cut back by 7 bases and J by 3 bases. The CDR3 sequence is 12 residues long. Per germline, CDR1 SQVTM and CDR2 ANQGSEA. CDR3: CSASRDSYEQYF. In nucleotides, the CDR3 is TGCAGCGCCAGCCGGGACAGCTACGAGCAGTACTTC.

The chain has TRBV7-9 and TRBJ2-7; TRBD2 is a possible D gene (6 bases). This CDR3 region has 16 residues. Trimming took 1 base from V and 6 from J, leaving 19 bases between them. Germline CDR1 is SEHNR and CDR2 is FQNEAQ (reference sequence). CDR3 coding DNA: TGTGCCAGCAGCTTAGTTTTAGTAGTGGAGGGAGGCGAGCAGTACTTC. Its protein is CASSLVLVVEGGEQYF.

This clone has just one count. The rearrangement uses TRBV5-1 and TRBJ2-7; D may be TRBD1 (6 bases). Germline loops: CDR1 SGHRS, CDR2 YFSETQ. CDR3 length equals 14 residues. V dropped 5 bases and J dropped 4 bases, with 16 bases sitting between them. DNA for the CDR3: TGCGCCAGCAGTGATGAGGACAGTAGGTACGAGCAGTACTTC. Protein product: CASSDEDSRYEQYF. Full variable domain (rest looked up from reference TRBV5-1 and TRBJ2-7): KAGVTQTPRYLIKTRGQQVTLSCSPISGHRSVSWYQQTPGQGLQFLFEYFSETQRNKGNFPGRFSGRQFSNSRSEMNVSTLELGDSALYLCASSDEDSRYEQYFGPGTRLTVT.